This T cell receptor beta chain was recorded in a study of blood T cell repertoires in COVID-19. Per the original data handling: Scientists estimated how many nucleated cells there were by amplifying reference gene primers. Some clones are missing from TCRdb's copy, which holds only in-frame ones; the method was immunoSEQ multiplex PCR. Clonal size and the V and J genes are those of that table, whereas D and trimming came from the DNA. The table has about 42,000 clones, around 91% seen once. Sequencing was carried out using peripheral blood. This TCR was recovered from a man younger than 40 with active or convalescent COVID-19.

The CDR3 loop reads CASSLAYGGGANVLTF. The CDR3 nucleotides are TGTGCCAGCAGCTTAGCGTACGGGGGTGGGGCCAACGTCCTGACTTTC. The rearrangement joins TRBV7-9 to TRBJ2-6; the D gene is possibly TRBD2 (6 bases). V dropped 0 bases and J dropped 3 bases, with 9 bases sitting between them. This CDR3 contains 16 residues. From germline, CDR1 is SEHNR and CDR2 FQNEAQ (reference sequence).